The clone carrying this T cell receptor (beta chain) occurred many times. Its target is not known. Authors of the study amplified TCR beta CDR3 regions from RNA transcripts. With the HTBI primer set, the TCR CDR3 went through a first round of RT-PCR. TCRdb analysed the multiplex PCR reads with MiXCR anew, one entry per CDR3 protein. The sample shows about 360,000 distinct CDR3 sequences, 15% to 19% of them seen only once. This CDR3 has 13 amino acids. Deletions cut 6 bases from V and 8 bases from J, with 13 bases between. This entry belongs to a study of T cells in Graves' hyperthyroidism and ophthalmopathy. Broader study findings: Appearing also in blood were most of the thyroid clonotypes expanded above 0.001.

Used for diagnoses were clinical symptoms, serum thyroxine and TRAb, thyroid ultrasound and orbital computed tomography. From under 12 ml of fresh peripheral blood, PBMCs were isolated. The genes are TRBV12-3 or TRBV12-4 and TRBJ1-4; no firm D call. The sequence was obtained from a young woman with Graves' hyperthyroidism that later progressed to Graves' ophthalmopathy. The sequencing input was blood. The CDR3 DNA follows: TGTGCCAGCAGCTCCGGAACGGGGGAAAAACTGTTTTTT. As protein: CASSSGTGEKLFF.